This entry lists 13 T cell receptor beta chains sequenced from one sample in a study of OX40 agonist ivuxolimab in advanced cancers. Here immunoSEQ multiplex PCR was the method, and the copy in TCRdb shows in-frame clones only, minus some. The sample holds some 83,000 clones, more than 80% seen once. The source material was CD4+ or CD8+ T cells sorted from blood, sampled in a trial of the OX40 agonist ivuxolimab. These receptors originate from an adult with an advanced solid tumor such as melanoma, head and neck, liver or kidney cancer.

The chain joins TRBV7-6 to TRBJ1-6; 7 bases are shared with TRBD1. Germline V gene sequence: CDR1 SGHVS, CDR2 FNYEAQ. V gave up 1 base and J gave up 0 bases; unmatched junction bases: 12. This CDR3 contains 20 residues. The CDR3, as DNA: TGTGCCAGCAGCTTAGAAGGGGGGACAGCCGAAAGCTCCTATAATTCACCCCTCCACTTT. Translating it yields CASSLEGGTAESSYNSPLHF.

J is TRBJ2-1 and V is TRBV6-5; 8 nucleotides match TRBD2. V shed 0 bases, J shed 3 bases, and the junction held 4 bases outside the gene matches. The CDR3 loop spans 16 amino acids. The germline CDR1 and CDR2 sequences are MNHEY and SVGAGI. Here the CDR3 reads CASSYSVLAVYNEQFF. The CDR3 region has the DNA TGTGCCAGCAGTTACTCGGTACTAGCGGTCTACAATGAGCAGTTCTTC.

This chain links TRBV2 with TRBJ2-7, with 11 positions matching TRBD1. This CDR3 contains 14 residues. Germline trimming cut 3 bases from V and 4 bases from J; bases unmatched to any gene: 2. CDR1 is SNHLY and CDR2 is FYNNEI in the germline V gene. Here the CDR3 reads CASSEDRGLYEQYF. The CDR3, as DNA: TGTGCCAGCAGTGAGGACAGGGGGCTGTACGAGCAGTACTTC. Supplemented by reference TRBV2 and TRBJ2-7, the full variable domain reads EPEVTQTPSHQVTQMGQEVILRCVPISNHLYFYWYRQILGQKVEFLVSFYNNEISEKSEIFDDQFSVERPDGSNFTLKIRSTKLEDSAMYFCASSEDRGLYEQYFGPGTRLTVT.

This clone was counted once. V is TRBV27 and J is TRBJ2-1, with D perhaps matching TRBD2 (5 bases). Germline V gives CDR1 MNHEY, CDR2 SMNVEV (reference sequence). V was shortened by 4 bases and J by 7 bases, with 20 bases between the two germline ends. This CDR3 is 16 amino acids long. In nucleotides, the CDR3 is TGTGCCAGCAGTTCCCCCAGCCGGGGAGTTGGGAATGAGCAGTTCTTC. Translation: CASSSPSRGVGNEQFF.

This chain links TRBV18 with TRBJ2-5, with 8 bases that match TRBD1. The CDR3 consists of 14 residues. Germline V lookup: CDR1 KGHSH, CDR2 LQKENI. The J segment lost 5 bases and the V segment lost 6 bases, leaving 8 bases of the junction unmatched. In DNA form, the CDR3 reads TGTGCCAGCTCCCCAGCGGACAGGGTTGAGACCCAGTACTTC. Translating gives CASSPADRVETQYF.

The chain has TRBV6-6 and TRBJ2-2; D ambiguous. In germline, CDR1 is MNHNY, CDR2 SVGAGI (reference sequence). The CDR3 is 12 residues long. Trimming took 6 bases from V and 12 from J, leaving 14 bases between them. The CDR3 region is CASSRDLGKLFF. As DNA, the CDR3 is TGTGCCAGCAGCCGTGATTTAGGGAAGCTGTTTTTT.

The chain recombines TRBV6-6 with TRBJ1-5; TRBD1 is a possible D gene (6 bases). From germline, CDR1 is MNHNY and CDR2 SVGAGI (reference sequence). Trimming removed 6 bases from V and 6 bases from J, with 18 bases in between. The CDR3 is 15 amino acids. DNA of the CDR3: TGTGCCAGCAGCAACCCGGACAGTGGAGCTCAGCCCCAGCATTTT. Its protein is CASSNPDSGAQPQHF.

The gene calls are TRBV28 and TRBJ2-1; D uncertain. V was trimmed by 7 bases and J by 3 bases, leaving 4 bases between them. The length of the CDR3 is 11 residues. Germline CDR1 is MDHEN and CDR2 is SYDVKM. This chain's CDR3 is CASNIYNEQFF. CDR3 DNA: TGTGCCAGCAATATCTACAATGAGCAGTTCTTC.

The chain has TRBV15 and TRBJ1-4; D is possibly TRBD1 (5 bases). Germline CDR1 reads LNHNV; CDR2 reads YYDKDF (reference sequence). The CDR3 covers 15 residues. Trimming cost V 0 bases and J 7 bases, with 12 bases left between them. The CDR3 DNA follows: TGTGCCACCAGCAGAGAGGGCCGGGGGAGTGAAAAACTGTTTTTT. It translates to CATSREGRGSEKLFF. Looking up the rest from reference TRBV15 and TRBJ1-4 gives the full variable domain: DAMVIQNPRYQVTQFGKPVTLSCSQTLNHNVMYWYQQKSSQAPKLLFHYYDKDFNNEADTPDNFQSRRPNTSFCFLDIRSPGLGDTAMYLCATSREGRGSEKLFFGSGTQLSVL.

The CDR3 spells CATSQVSHSNQPQHF. The CDR3 DNA is TGTGCCACATCACAGGTTTCCCATAGCAATCAGCCCCAGCATTTT. The chain employs TRBV19 and TRBJ1-5; maybe TRBD1 (5 bases). CDR3 size: 15 residues. The ends were cut back, 10 bases at V and 0 bases at J, with 16 bases in the middle. The germline V gene encodes CDR1 LNHDA and CDR2 SQIVND (reference sequence).

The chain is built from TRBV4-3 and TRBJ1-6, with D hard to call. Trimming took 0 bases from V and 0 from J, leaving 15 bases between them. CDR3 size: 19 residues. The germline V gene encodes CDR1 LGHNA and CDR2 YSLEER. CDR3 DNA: TGCGCCAGCAGCCAAGATTATTCCGGGCAAAGCTCCTATAATTCACCCCTCCACTTT. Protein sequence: CASSQDYSGQSSYNSPLHF.

The CDR3 DNA reads TGTGCCTGGAGTGAGGGTGGCTACACCTTC. Translating gives CAWSEGGYTF. The chain joins TRBV30 to TRBJ1-2; D is undetermined. Germline CDR1 GTSNPN, CDR2 SVGIG (reference sequence). This CDR3 spans 10 amino acids. Trimming removed 1 base at V and 7 bases at J, with 4 bases between.

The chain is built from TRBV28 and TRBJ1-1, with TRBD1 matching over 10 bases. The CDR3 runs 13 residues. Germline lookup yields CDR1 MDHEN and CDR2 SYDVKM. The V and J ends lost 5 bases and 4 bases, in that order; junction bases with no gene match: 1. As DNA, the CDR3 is TGTGCCAGCAGTGGGGACAGGGGCACTGAAGCTTTCTTT. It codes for CASSGDRGTEAFF. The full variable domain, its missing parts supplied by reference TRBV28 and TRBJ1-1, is DVKVTQSSRYLVKRTGEKVFLECVQDMDHENMFWYRQDPGLGLRLIYFSYDVKMKEKGDIPEGYSVSREKKERFSLILESASTNQTSMYLCASSGDRGTEAFFGQGTRLTVV.